This passage covers 28 T cell receptor beta chains from one sample sequenced in a study of T cell responses to AZD1222 COVID-19 vaccine. TCRdb's copy holds only in-frame clones and misses some; the assay was immunoSEQ multiplex PCR. The sample lists about 88,000 clones, 85% to 90% occurring once. This sample comprised peripheral blood, obtained 28 days after the second AZD1222 dose. The receptors stem from an adult who received the AZD1222 COVID-19 vaccine.

The genes are TRBV5-1 and TRBJ2-4, with no clear D. CDR3 length equals 15 residues. V was pared by 1 base and J by 2 bases, with 10 bases between. The V gene's germline CDR1 is SGHRS and CDR2 YFSETQ. The DNA for the CDR3 is TGCGCCAGCAGCTTGAATCCTTCGACCAAAAACATTCAGTACTTC. Its translation is CASSLNPSTKNIQYF.

The rearrangement links TRBV2 to TRBJ1-2; D gene ambiguous. With 0 bases removed from V and 5 bases from J, the gap between germline ends came to 4 bases. From germline, CDR1 is SNHLY and CDR2 FYNNEI. This CDR3 is 12 amino acids long. CDR3 coding DNA: TGTGCCAGCAGTGAAGCAGAGTATGGCTACACCTTC. Its translation is CASSEAEYGYTF.

The V and J genes are TRBV6-5 and TRBJ2-1, with TRBD1 identical over 9 bases. J was trimmed by 10 bases and V by 8 bases; bases with no gene match: 12. Germline CDR1 and CDR2: MNHEY and SVGAGI. The CDR3 length is 14 residues. CDR3 in amino acids: CASAVGTGNPEQFF. The CDR3 coding sequence is TGTGCCAGCGCCGTAGGGACAGGGAACCCAGAGCAGTTCTTC.

The rearrangement joins TRBV4-1 to TRBJ1-5, with 7 positions matching TRBD1. V shed 2 bases, J shed 5 bases, and the junction held 6 bases outside the gene matches. The CDR3 extends over 15 amino acids. Germline loops: CDR1 MGHRA, CDR2 YSYEKL. The CDR3 here is CASSQLRGRDQPQHF. The CDR3, as DNA: TGCGCCAGCAGCCAACTAAGGGGGCGGGATCAGCCCCAGCATTTT.

This clone showed up just once. The chain joins TRBV30 to TRBJ2-3, with D possibly being TRBD1 (7 bases). Looked up from germline, CDR1 is GTSNPN and CDR2 is SVGIG (reference sequence). Trimming took off 5 bases at V and 3 bases at J, with 18 bases between the two ends. The CDR3 extends over 15 amino acids. The CDR3 nucleotides read TGTGCCTGGGGGGACAGCGGACTAACTACAGATACGCAGTATTTT. Its protein product is CAWGDSGLTTDTQYF.

The V call is TRBV6-5, the J call TRBJ1-6, with 8 bases identical to TRBD1. Unmatched junction bases numbered 7, after V lost 4 bases and J lost 8 bases. This CDR3 spans 15 amino acids. Germline loops: CDR1 MNHEY, CDR2 SVGAGI. The CDR3 sequence: CASSSGQGWDSPLHF. CDR3 DNA: TGTGCCAGCAGTTCCGGACAGGGATGGGATTCACCCCTCCACTTT.

The chain recombines TRBV19 with TRBJ1-2; D is ambiguous. Between the trimmed V and J ends, which lost 4 bases and 2 bases, there was a span of 8 bases. Germline V gene sequence: CDR1 LNHDA, CDR2 SQIVND (reference sequence). CDR3 size: 13 residues. This chain's CDR3 is CASSRGLNYGYTF. CDR3 sequence (DNA): TGTGCCAGTAGTAGAGGACTCAACTATGGCTACACCTTC. Complete variable domain (other parts from reference TRBV19 and TRBJ1-2): DGGITQSPKYLFRKEGQNVTLSCEQNLNHDAMYWYRQDPGQGLRLIYYSQIVNDFQKGDIAEGYSVSREKKESFPLTVTSAQKNPTAFYLCASSRGLNYGYTFGSGTRLTVV.

The CDR3 is CASRRGTEDGYTF. CDR3 bases: TGTGCCAGCAGGAGGGGGACAGAGGACGGCTACACCTTC. The chain carries TRBV6-5 and TRBJ1-2, with 7 bases lining up with TRBD1. This CDR3 is built from 13 residues. Looked up from germline, CDR1 is MNHEY and CDR2 is SVGAGI. V lost 6 bases and J lost 8; bases outside the gene matches: 9.

This chain connects TRBV5-1 to TRBJ1-1; tentative D call: TRBD1 (6 bases). V was trimmed by 5 bases and J by 1 base, leaving 12 bases between them. CDR3 length equals 14 residues. In germline, CDR1 is SGHRS, CDR2 YFSETQ. The CDR3 DNA is TGCGCCAGCAGGGGGGCCGGAGGGAACACTGAAGCTTTCTTT. This encodes CASRGAGGNTEAFF.

V gene TRBV5-8 combines with J gene TRBJ2-1; TRBD2 agrees at 8 bases. V shed 1 base, J shed 4 bases, and the junction held 7 bases outside the gene matches. The CDR3 contains 16 residues. The germline V gene has CDR1 SGHTS and CDR2 YDEGEE. The CDR3 here is CASSLNRGGWYNEQFF. CDR3 DNA sequence: TGTGCCAGCAGCTTGAATCGCGGGGGGTGGTACAATGAGCAGTTCTTC.

This sequence joins TRBV5-1 and TRBJ2-2; D is perhaps TRBD2 (6 bases). This CDR3 is 14 amino acids long. V lost 6 bases and J 2 bases, leaving 11 bases between the germline ends. The germline CDR1 and CDR2 sequences are SGHRS and YFSETQ. For the CDR3, the DNA is TGCGCCAGCACGGCGGGGTATAACACCGGGGAGCTGTTTTTT. This gives the protein CASTAGYNTGELFF.

CDR3 protein: CAISDRDSSNQPQHF. CDR3 sequence (DNA): TGTGCCATCAGTGACCGGGACAGTTCCAATCAGCCCCAGCATTTT. This rearrangement joins TRBV10-3 to TRBJ1-5; 7 positions match TRBD1. After removal of 3 bases from V and 3 bases from J, the junction contained 5 bases not matched to a gene. This CDR3 is 15 amino acids long. CDR1 and CDR2 from the germline V gene are ENHRY and SYGVKD.

J is TRBJ2-7 and V is TRBV11-2, with D perhaps matching TRBD1 (6 bases). The CDR3 is 14 residues long. Germline values: CDR1 SGHAT, CDR2 FQNNGV. V dropped 1 base and J dropped 6 bases, with 13 bases sitting between them. Here the CDR3 DNA reads TGTGCCAGCAGCTTAGGACAGGCTTTCGGCGAGCAGTACTTC. Translating it yields CASSLGQAFGEQYF.

The rearrangement links TRBV19 to TRBJ2-7; a possible D gene is TRBD1 (5 bases). CDR3 length: 15 residues. Trimming left V 3 bases short and J 0 bases short, with 12 bases between. The V gene's germline CDR1 is LNHDA and CDR2 SQIVND (reference sequence). CDR3 amino acids: CASSIADTDSYEQYF. CDR3 DNA sequence: TGTGCCAGTAGTATTGCGGACACCGACTCCTACGAGCAGTACTTC.

This clone occurred once. The chain links TRBV7-8 to TRBJ2-1, with TRBD1 matching over 8 bases. Germline values: CDR1 SGHVS, CDR2 FQNEAQ. V lost 4 bases to trimming and J lost 1 base; unmatched junction nucleotides: 6. The CDR3 is made up of 16 amino acids. DNA of the CDR3: TGTGCCAGCAGCTCTCAGGGGGCTTTGTCCTACAATGAGCAGTTCTTC. Translation gives CASSSQGALSYNEQFF.

The chain has TRBV6-5 and TRBJ1-2; weak D call: TRBD1 (6 bases). Germline CDR1 is MNHEY and CDR2 is SVGAGI. V lost 7 bases and J 7 bases, leaving 19 bases between the germline ends. The CDR3 length is 14 residues. CDR3 in DNA: TGTGCCAGCACCTCGGGGGGCGCGGGAGGTGGCTACACCTTC. This sequence encodes CASTSGGAGGGYTF.

The rearrangement uses TRBV19 and TRBJ2-2; D might be TRBD1 (5 bases). This CDR3 has 13 amino acids. The ends were cut back, 1 base at V and 6 bases at J, with 6 bases in the middle. CDR1 is LNHDA and CDR2 is SQIVND in the germline V gene (reference sequence). The DNA for the CDR3 is TGTGCCAGTAGTATAGTGGGGCCCGGGGAGCTGTTTTTT. Its protein is CASSIVGPGELFF. Looking up the rest from reference TRBV19 and TRBJ2-2 gives the full variable domain: DGGITQSPKYLFRKEGQNVTLSCEQNLNHDAMYWYRQDPGQGLRLIYYSQIVNDFQKGDIAEGYSVSREKKESFPLTVTSAQKNPTAFYLCASSIVGPGELFFGEGSRLTVL.

The J gene is TRBJ1-4, the V gene TRBV6-5, with 7 bases matching TRBD1. Germline V CDR1 and CDR2: MNHEY, SVGAGI. Unmatched junction bases numbered 8, after V lost 6 bases and J lost 7 bases. The CDR3 consists of 14 residues. The CDR3 loop is CASSLTGQGEKLFF. In nucleotides, the CDR3 is TGTGCCAGCAGCCTGACAGGGCAGGGTGAAAAACTGTTTTTT.

DNA for the CDR3: TGTGCCAGCAGCTTATGGCAGACGAACACTGAAGCTTTCTTT. Residues: CASSLWQTNTEAFF. The rearrangement uses TRBV7-9 and TRBJ1-1, with D unresolved. The V end lost 2 bases, the J end lost 1 base, and 8 bases lay between the germline ends. Germline assignment: CDR1 SEHNR and CDR2 FQNEAQ (reference sequence). The CDR3 runs 14 residues.

V gene TRBV12-5 combines with J gene TRBJ2-3; 7 nucleotides line up with TRBD1. Germline CDR1 and CDR2: LGHNT and FRNRAP. Trimming at V came to 5 bases and at J to 1 base, leaving 3 bases not matched to a gene. CDR3 length equals 14 residues. The CDR3 coding sequence is TGTGCTAGTGGTCTTGGACAGGGCACAGATACGCAGTATTTT. Translating gives CASGLGQGTDTQYF.

This clone was counted a few times. This sequence joins TRBV7-8 and TRBJ1-2; 10 bases agree with TRBD1. CDR1 is SGHVS and CDR2 is FQNEAQ in the germline V gene. This CDR3 region has 16 residues. V lost 5 bases to trimming and J lost 5 bases; unmatched junction nucleotides: 11. The CDR3 DNA reads as TGTGCCAGCAGCCCCAGGACAGGGGGGATAGGTTATGGCTACACCTTC. Translation: CASSPRTGGIGYGYTF.

This chain links TRBV5-1 with TRBJ1-1; D is possibly TRBD1 (6 bases). CDR1 SGHRS and CDR2 YFSETQ come from the germline V gene. V was cut by 1 base and J by 1 base, with 11 bases left in between. CDR3 size: 15 residues. The CDR3 spells CASSLSGHKNTEAFF. The DNA of the CDR3 is TGCGCCAGCAGCTTGTCGGGACACAAGAACACTGAAGCTTTCTTT.

This sequence joins TRBV6-1 and TRBJ1-2, with 11 positions matching TRBD1. CDR1 MNHNS and CDR2 SASEGT come from the germline V gene. This CDR3 is 15 amino acids long. V was clipped by 5 bases and J by 3 bases; unmatched bases: 5. DNA for the CDR3: TGTGCCAGCAGTACCCCGGGACAGGGGGACTATGGCTACACCTTC. This translates into CASSTPGQGDYGYTF.

The chain links TRBV5-1 to TRBJ1-1, with 10 positions matching TRBD1. Per the germline V gene, CDR1 is SGHRS and CDR2 is YFSETQ. The CDR3 totals 14 residues. With 4 bases clipped from V and 6 bases from J, the junction kept 6 bases outside the gene matches. The CDR3 spells CASSAGTGVAEAFF. DNA of the CDR3: TGCGCCAGCAGCGCGGGGACAGGGGTTGCTGAAGCTTTCTTT.

The V call is TRBV2, the J call TRBJ2-7; D gene unclear. Germline loops: CDR1 SNHLY, CDR2 FYNNEI. The CDR3 totals 13 residues. With 4 bases removed from V and 3 bases from J, the gap between germline ends came to 10 bases. CDR3 sequence (DNA): TGTGCCAGCAGTGCTCGGCAGTTCTACGAGCAGTACTTC. Its translation is CASSARQFYEQYF.

The CDR3 here is CASSLSRANTGELFF. CDR3 sequence (DNA): TGCGCCAGCAGCTTGTCCAGGGCGAACACCGGGGAGCTGTTTTTT. This chain links TRBV5-1 with TRBJ2-2; a weak D match, TRBD1 (5 bases). Germline assignment: CDR1 SGHRS and CDR2 YFSETQ. V was trimmed by 1 base and J by 0 bases, leaving 7 bases between them. The CDR3 is 15 residues long.

V is TRBV6-5 and J is TRBJ1-1; 7 nucleotides agree with TRBD1. The germline V gene encodes CDR1 MNHEY and CDR2 SVGAGI. Trimming cost V 0 bases and J 3 bases; bases outside gene matches: 4. The CDR3 contains 15 residues. The CDR3 DNA sequence: TGTGCCAGCAGTTACTCGCTTACAGGGGACACTGAAGCTTTCTTT. It yields the protein CASSYSLTGDTEAFF.

The chain combines TRBV12-3 or TRBV12-4 with TRBJ1-1; no clear D gene. V was clipped by 2 bases and J by 8 bases, with 6 bases between them. This CDR3 has 11 amino acids. CDR3 protein: CASSLRLEAFF. In DNA, the CDR3 is TGTGCCAGCAGTTTAAGGTTGGAAGCTTTCTTT.